The 17 T cell receptor beta chains reported below all come from one sample, sequenced in a study of blood T cell repertoires in COVID-19. TCRdb's table, derived via immunoSEQ multiplex PCR, lists solely in-frame clones and lacks some. The sample lists about 300,000 clones, around 85% seen once, with under 2.5% in the top ten. The sample was PBMCs or T cells enriched from blood (not recorded which). These receptors came from a young man who had recovered from COVID-19.

CDR3 sequence: CASRLGGNEAFF. In DNA form, the CDR3 reads TGTGCCAGCAGATTGGGGGGGAATGAAGCTTTCTTT. The chain recombines TRBV27 with TRBJ1-1, with D tentatively TRBD1 (5 bases). CDR1 MNHEY and CDR2 SMNVEV come from the germline V gene (reference sequence). The CDR3 runs to 12 residues. V was shortened by 6 bases and J by 7 bases, with 12 bases between the two germline ends.

As regards this clone: A much larger clone differs from this one at a single base, so this may be a read error. The sample has other DNA sequences that encode this CDR3 too. DNA of the CDR3: TGTGCCAGCAGTCGATTACAGGGGGAAGGTAACTATGGCTACACTTTC. Residues: CASSRLQGEGNYGYTF. The V call is TRBV27, the J call TRBJ1-2, with 8 positions matching TRBD1. Germline V gene data show CDR1 as MNHEY and CDR2 as SMNVEV (reference sequence). The CDR3 has 16 residues.

The chain couples TRBV18 to TRBJ2-7; D is unclear. Trimming stripped 2 bases from V and 3 bases from J, with 8 bases between. Germline CDR1 and CDR2: KGHSH and LQKENI. This CDR3 has 13 amino acids. The CDR3 sequence: CASSPGRVYEQYF. DNA for the CDR3: TGTGCCAGCTCACCAGGGCGCGTCTACGAGCAGTACTTC.

This clone has just one count. The chain has TRBV27 and TRBJ1-2; TRBD1 aligns across 7 bases. The CDR3 spans 14 residues. V was clipped by 1 base and J by 4 bases; unmatched bases: 3. CDR1 and CDR2 (germline): MNHEY, SMNVEV (reference sequence). This chain's CDR3 is CASSLLAGGYGYTF. CDR3 sequence (DNA): TGTGCCAGCAGTTTATTGGCAGGGGGCTATGGCTACACCTTC.

The chain employs TRBV5-1 and TRBJ2-7; D might be TRBD1 (5 bases). Trimming stripped 4 bases from V and 0 bases from J, with 17 bases between. CDR3 length: 16 residues. Germline CDR1 and CDR2: SGHRS and YFSETQ. The CDR3 sequence: CASSLENRIRSYEQYF. For the CDR3, the DNA is TGCGCCAGCAGCCTCGAGAACAGGATCCGCTCCTACGAGCAGTACTTC.

The gene calls are TRBV6-6 and TRBJ2-2, with 7 bases identical to TRBD1. V shed 4 bases, J shed 4 bases, and the junction held 6 bases outside the gene matches. Germline values: CDR1 MNHNY, CDR2 SVGAGI (reference sequence). This CDR3 has 15 residues. The CDR3 nucleotides read TGTGCCAGCAGTTCCGCGACAGGGACCACCGGGGAGCTGTTTTTT. It is translated as CASSSATGTTGELFF.

This rearrangement joins TRBV18 to TRBJ1-1, with TRBD1 identical over 7 bases. This CDR3 has 14 amino acids. V lost 3 bases and J lost 2; bases outside the gene matches: 3. Germline-derived CDR1 and CDR2 are KGHSH and LQKENI. In nucleotides, the CDR3 is TGTGCCAGCTCACCGGACAGGTTTAACACTGAAGCTTTCTTT. It encodes CASSPDRFNTEAFF.

The chain joins TRBV4-2 to TRBJ2-3, with 10 nucleotides matching TRBD2. CDR1 and CDR2 (germline): LGHNA, YNFKEQ. The CDR3 has 16 amino acids. J was trimmed by 3 bases and V by 6 bases; bases with no gene match: 9. The CDR3 spells CASRPDSGGLTDTQYF. CDR3 DNA: TGTGCCAGCAGACCTGATAGCGGGGGGCTAACAGATACGCAGTATTTT.

CDR3 bases: TGTGCCAGCAGCCCTTACACAGATACGCAGTATTTT. Translated, it gives CASSPYTDTQYF. J is TRBJ2-3 and V is TRBV12-3 or TRBV12-4; D uncertain. The CDR3 is 12 amino acids. The V gene lost 6 bases and the J gene lost 2 bases, with 6 bases spanning the gap.

J is TRBJ1-2 and V is TRBV9; D is undetermined. The CDR3 sequence is 17 residues long. With 2 bases removed from V and 5 bases from J, the gap between germline ends came to 22 bases. The V gene's germline CDR1 is SGDLS and CDR2 YYNGEE. CDR3 region: CASSVYPEGSRAYGYTF. The CDR3 DNA is TGTGCCAGCAGCGTGTACCCCGAGGGAAGTAGGGCATATGGCTACACCTTC.

This rearrangement joins TRBV7-2 to TRBJ1-5; D remains ambiguous. CDR3 length: 14 residues. Trimming stripped 1 base from V and 2 bases from J, with 6 bases between. Germline assignment: CDR1 SGHTA and CDR2 FQGNSA. The DNA for the CDR3 is TGTGCCAGCAGCTTAGTGGCGGGCAATCAGCCCCAGCATTTT. Translated, it gives CASSLVAGNQPQHF.

This chain joins TRBV13 and TRBJ2-3; 10 bases match TRBD1. This CDR3 comprises 14 residues. V lost 8 bases, J lost 6 bases, and 8 bases stayed unmatched. Germline CDR1 reads PRHDT; CDR2 reads FYEKMQ (reference sequence). This chain's CDR3 is CASGDRGPSDTQYF. The CDR3 DNA is TGTGCCAGCGGTGACAGGGGGCCTTCGGATACGCAGTATTTT.

The V call is TRBV7-9, the J call TRBJ1-6, with a tentative D call TRBD1 (6 bases). V was pared by 5 bases and J by 9 bases, with 23 bases between. This CDR3 is 17 amino acids long. Germline CDR1 SEHNR, CDR2 FQNEAQ (reference sequence). For the CDR3, the DNA is TGTGCCAGCAGCAAAGAATTAGTAGGGATGGACAGTTCACCCCTCCACTTT. Translation: CASSKELVGMDSSPLHF.

This chain connects TRBV4-3 to TRBJ2-3; TRBD1 matches 7 bases. CDR3 length: 16 amino acids. The germline gives CDR1 LGHNA, CDR2 YSLEER. The trim removed 3 bases at V and 0 bases at J, leaving 6 bases unmatched. CDR3 in amino acids: CASSQHRDRSTDTQYF. The CDR3 bases are TGCGCCAGCAGCCAGCACCGGGACAGAAGCACAGATACGCAGTATTTT.

The chain uses TRBV6-5 and TRBJ1-5; possible D gene TRBD1, 5 bases. The V gene's germline CDR1 is MNHEY and CDR2 SVGAGI. The CDR3 loop spans 15 amino acids. V was clipped by 6 bases and J by 4 bases, with 16 bases between them. CDR3 amino acids: CASSVDTGRNQPQHF. In DNA, the CDR3 is TGTGCCAGCAGCGTCGATACAGGACGGAATCAGCCCCAGCATTTT.

This rearrangement joins TRBV5-6 to TRBJ1-5; 8 bases map to TRBD1. Germline loops: CDR1 SGHDT, CDR2 YYEEEE. CDR3 length equals 17 residues. The V gene end was trimmed by 0 bases and the J gene end by 0 bases; junction bases not matched to a gene: 5. CDR3 loop: CASSLAQGEYSNQPQHF. DNA for the CDR3: TGTGCCAGCAGCTTGGCACAGGGGGAATATAGCAATCAGCCCCAGCATTTT.

J is TRBJ2-4 and V is TRBV11-2; the D gene is possibly TRBD2 (5 bases). The germline V and J ends were trimmed by 0 bases and 7 bases, with 13 bases remaining between them. CDR1 is SGHAT, CDR2 FQNNGV, per germline. This CDR3 has 15 amino acids. The CDR3 coding sequence is TGTGCCAGCAGCTTAGAGGCGGGTCCGGGGAACATTCAGTACTTC. Protein sequence: CASSLEAGPGNIQYF.